The 5 T cell receptor beta chains below were found in one sample sequenced in a study of regulatory T cells in long-lasting Graves disease. Combining iRepertoire HTBI primers with Arm-PCR of CDR3 regions, the authors built TCR beta libraries. From the multiplex PCR reads, TCRdb called clonotypes with MiXCR, one entry per CDR3 protein. The repertoire includes approximately 290,000 distinct CDR3 sequences, around 21% of them detected once, and more than 50% sits in the top ten. Time point given: persistent/refractory GD, antithyroid drugs over 5 years with positive TRAb. TCR sequences were obtained from RNA taken from PBMCs. The specimen comprised peripheral blood mononuclear cells (PBMCs), sampled when the disease was refractory, from a patient treated with antithyroid drugs. The receptors stem from a female donor with Graves disease.

This chain joins TRBV11-2 and TRBJ2-2, with 11 positions matching TRBD2. Germline V gene sequence: CDR1 SGHAT, CDR2 FQNNGV. The CDR3 consists of 18 residues. The junction had 12 bases not matched to a gene; V was cut back by 5 bases and J by 4 bases. DNA for the CDR3: TGTGCCAGCAGCCGGGACCTCTCCCTAGCGGGAGGCACCGGGGAGCTGTTTTTT. This translates into CASSRDLSLAGGTGELFF.

The V and J genes are TRBV13 and TRBJ1-4; TRBD1 might be the D (6 bases). Between the trimmed V and J ends, which lost 2 bases and 12 bases, there was a span of 13 bases. The V gene's germline CDR1 is PRHDT and CDR2 FYEKMQ (reference sequence). The CDR3 has 13 amino acids. As DNA, the CDR3 is TGTGCCAGCAGCTTACAGGAGGGGGAAGAACTGTTTTTT. It encodes CASSLQEGEELFF.

The chain recombines TRBV28 with TRBJ1-2, with D unresolved. This CDR3 contains 15 residues. V dropped 5 bases and J dropped 8 bases, with 21 bases sitting between them. The germline CDR1 and CDR2 sequences are MDHEN and SYDVKM. The CDR3 reads CASSRPTKGMRGYTF. The CDR3 nucleotides read TGTGCCAGCAGTCGCCCGACGAAGGGTATGCGGGGCTACACCTTC.

This clonotype was seen more than once but under ten times. In DNA form, the CDR3 reads TGTGCCAGCAGAGACCCGAACTCGTACGAGCAGTACTTC. This encodes CASRDPNSYEQYF. J is TRBJ2-7 and V is TRBV6-1; the D is unclear. Germline V lookup: CDR1 MNHNS, CDR2 SASEGT. Trimming stripped 6 bases from V and 4 bases from J, with 13 bases between. CDR3 length: 13 amino acids.

The chain couples TRBV30 to TRBJ2-5, with a possible D match to TRBD2 (6 bases). The V end was cut by 3 bases, the J end by 5 bases, with 10 bases between. The CDR3 extends over 12 amino acids. CDR1 GTSNPN and CDR2 SVGIG come from the germline V gene (reference sequence). This CDR3 is CAWSWGEETQYF. The CDR3, as DNA: TGTGCCTGGAGCTGGGGGGAGGAGACCCAGTACTTC. Drawing the rest from reference TRBV30 and TRBJ2-5, the complete variable domain is SQTIHQWPATLVQPVGSPLSLECTVEGTSNPNLYWYRQAAGRGLQLLFYSVGIGQISSEVPQNLSASRPQDRQFILSSKKLLLSDSGFYLCAWSWGEETQYFGPGTRLLVL.